This T cell receptor (beta chain) was retrieved from a study of shared clonotypes between healthy human individuals. Regarding the study as a whole: The small donor group covered limited genetic and exposure diversity. Despite large depth, rarefaction showed incomplete sorted-subset sequencing. Generally, naive subsets (rather than memory subsets) showed larger estimated richness.

CDR3 size: 16 residues. Trimming pared 1 base from V and 7 bases from J, leaving 14 bases between. Germline CDR1 and CDR2: SGHVS and FQNEAQ. HIV-negative, healthy adults without recent acute infections or vaccinations were the donors. As concerns this clone: The antigen is undetermined.

The assay was immunoSEQ multiplex PCR, and TCRdb's table has in-frame clones only and misses some. The sample contains 2 million to 2.5 million clones, 95% of which appear only once. The V and J genes are TRBV7-8 and TRBJ1-6; D may be TRBD1 (6 bases). The sequence was obtained from a man aged 18 to 35 in good health. Sequences were obtained from naive CD4+ T cells sorted from blood. Subset here: CD45RA+ positively selected. CDR3: CASSLEEKRGNSPLHF. The CDR3, as DNA: TGTGCCAGCAGCTTAGAAGAAAAAAGGGGGAATTCACCCCTCCACTTT.